This TCR beta chain was retrieved from a study of T cells in Graves' hyperthyroidism and ophthalmopathy. This clonotype was counted many times. CDR3 length: 14 amino acids. CDR1 is SGHRS, CDR2 YFSETQ, per germline. Trimming cost V 5 bases and J 2 bases, with 14 bases left between them. It was considered stable Graves' hyperthyroidism when ophthalmopathy did not progress within 18 months. The study based diagnoses on clinical symptoms, serum thyroxine and TRAb, thyroid ultrasound and orbital computed tomography. The investigators amplified TCR beta CDR3 regions from RNA transcripts. The HTBI primer set served for first-round RT-PCR of the TCR CDR3. TCRdb passed the multiplex PCR reads through MiXCR, listing each CDR3 protein once. The profile shows some 700,000 distinct CDR3 sequences, around 15% of them singletons.

The sequenced material came from blood. The source is a man in his fifties or sixties with Graves' hyperthyroidism. The chain is built from TRBV5-1 and TRBJ2-7; D is tentatively TRBD1 or TRBD2 (5 bases each). CDR3 protein: CASRMGDGPYEQYF. DNA for the CDR3: TGCGCCAGCAGGATGGGGGATGGCCCCTACGAGCAGTACTTC. Drawing the rest from reference TRBV5-1 and TRBJ2-7, the complete variable domain is KAGVTQTPRYLIKTRGQQVTLSCSPISGHRSVSWYQQTPGQGLQFLFEYFSETQRNKGNFPGRFSGRQFSNSRSEMNVSTLELGDSALYLCASRMGDGPYEQYFGPGTRLTVT.